This TCR beta chain came from a study of human T cells and chemical hapten exposure. Turning to the study itself: Predominantly women, the patients had alopecia areata, totalis or universalis.

Whole-study results and caveats: Among TCRs, those above 1 in 1000 frequency were unaffected by DPC sensitization.

MiXCR was run by TCRdb on the RACE reads, yielding one entry per CDR3 protein. The data hold more than 100,000 distinct CDR3 sequences, with about 13% observed a single time. Germline CDR1 is SGHDN and CDR2 is FVKESK. The V gene lost 1 base and the J gene lost 7 bases, with 5 bases spanning the gap. There are 12 residues in the CDR3. Remarks on this clonotype: The antigen remains undetermined.

Stated time point: patch test 1, 2 weeks after DPC sensitization. Treatment noted: therapeutic diphenylcyclopropenone sensitization with weekly scalp DPC. This chain uses TRBV14 with TRBJ1-3; D is unresolved. This sample comprised whole blood, obtained in connection with sensitization to the hapten diphenylcyclopropenone (DPC). The source of this sequence is a man younger than 35 with alopecia areata. Some clones in this sample may be carry-over from other donors' samples. The CDR3 nucleotides are TGTGCCAGCAGCCAAGCGGGGAACACCATATATTTT. It is translated as CASSQAGNTIYF.